The following is a T cell receptor beta chain sequence with its context. These data come from a study of blood T cell repertoires in COVID-19. Turning to the study itself: There were acute and convalescent COVID-19 samples, and they came from the United States, Italy and Spain.

Original processing notes: Estimated nucleated cell counts came from reference gene primer amplification. Sequencing used immunoSEQ multiplex PCR; TCRdb keeps in-frame clones, though not all of them. V and J calls and clone size are copied from that table; D and trimming were computed from the DNA. The repertoire holds about 250,000 clones, with around nine tenths as singletons. With V trimmed by 1 base and J by 5 bases, 5 bases remained unmatched. Per germline, CDR1 MNHEY and CDR2 SVGEGT. This CDR3 comprises 15 residues. The J gene is TRBJ2-5, the V gene TRBV6-2 or TRBV6-3, with 9 nucleotides matching TRBD1. The specimen was peripheral blood. This sequence was found in a woman aged 55-75 years who had recovered from COVID-19. CDR3 sequence: CASSYLLQGAETQYF. DNA of the CDR3: TGTGCCAGCAGTTACTTGCTACAGGGGGCGGAGACCCAGTACTTC.